This entry lists 14 T cell receptor beta chains sequenced from one sample in a study of blood T cell repertoires in COVID-19. Profiled with immunoSEQ multiplex PCR; TCRdb holds only in-frame clones, not every one. The sample contains over 150,000 clones, over 60% of which appear only once. Specimen: peripheral blood. The receptors derive from a man older than 75 with acute or convalescent COVID-19.

J is TRBJ1-2 and V is TRBV7-3, with a tentative D call TRBD1 (5 bases). From germline, CDR1 is SGHTA and CDR2 FQGTGA. The CDR3 is 13 residues long. Trimming pared 5 bases from V and 5 bases from J, leaving 12 bases between. The chain's CDR3 is CASSPAKGYGYTF. The CDR3 coding sequence is TGTGCCAGCAGCCCAGCGAAGGGGTATGGCTACACCTTC.

This clone was seen just once. The gene calls are TRBV21-1 and TRBJ2-3; no check of the table's D call, TRBD2, against the DNA was made. TRBV21-1 is described as a pseudogene. This CDR3 contains 16 residues. CDR3 DNA: TGTGCCAGCATCCCCCTTCGCGAGCCCGACACAGATACGCAGTATTTT. Its protein is CASIPLREPDTDTQYF.

The chain couples TRBV28 to TRBJ1-5; D possibly corresponds to TRBD1 (6 bases). The CDR3 extends over 12 amino acids. Germline V CDR1 and CDR2: MDHEN, SYDVKM. V dropped 11 bases and J dropped 7 bases, with 15 bases sitting between them. CDR3 protein: CAAQGSQQPQHF. The CDR3 nucleotides are TGTGCCGCACAGGGATCTCAGCAGCCCCAGCATTTT.

This chain joins TRBV7-3 and TRBJ2-2; possible D gene TRBD1, 6 bases. The CDR3 is 16 amino acids. CDR1 SGHTA and CDR2 FQGTGA come from the germline V gene. V was shortened by 2 bases and J by 2 bases, with 12 bases between the two germline ends. CDR3: CASSLQPGANTGELFF. The CDR3 nucleotides are TGTGCCAGCAGCTTACAGCCAGGGGCTAACACCGGGGAGCTGTTTTTT.

This sequence joins TRBV5-4 and TRBJ2-5; TRBD2 matches 7 bases. The ends lost 4 bases at V and 5 bases at J; junction bases unmatched: 5. The germline CDR1 and CDR2 sequences are SGHNT and YYREEE (reference sequence). The CDR3 is made up of 13 amino acids. The CDR3 sequence: CASSRLGGETQYF. Written as DNA, the CDR3 is TGTGCCAGCAGCCGCCTGGGAGGGGAGACCCAGTACTTC.

The chain links TRBV2 to TRBJ1-3, with D tentatively TRBD1 (5 bases). This CDR3 comprises 12 residues. Deletions cut 7 bases from V and 5 bases from J, with 9 bases between. Germline V gives CDR1 SNHLY, CDR2 FYNNEI. The CDR3 nucleotides read TGTGCCAGCACTGACAGTAGAAACACCATATATTTT. Amino acids: CASTDSRNTIYF.

The V gene is TRBV6-5, the J gene TRBJ2-1; 11 nucleotides agree with TRBD2. V lost 4 bases and J lost 5; bases outside the gene matches: 4. Germline CDR1 reads MNHEY; CDR2 reads SVGAGI. The CDR3 runs 15 residues. The CDR3 DNA reads as TGTGCCAGCAGTTTCCTAGCGGGGGGCAACAATGAGCAGTTCTTC. It encodes CASSFLAGGNNEQFF.

V usage is TRBV29-1 and J usage is TRBJ1-1, with D tentatively TRBD1 (5 bases). The V and J ends lost 7 bases and 1 base respectively, with 13 bases between them. This CDR3 has 13 residues. CDR1 and CDR2 (germline): SQVTM, ANQGSEA. CDR3: CSAARDRNTEAFF. For the CDR3, the DNA is TGCAGCGCCGCCAGGGATCGGAACACTGAAGCTTTCTTT.

The CDR3 DNA reads as TGTGCCAGCAGCCAAGCAGAAGCGGGGGGGCTCAACGAGCAGTACTTC. It translates to CASSQAEAGGLNEQYF. The gene calls are TRBV4-2 and TRBJ2-7; 10 positions agree with TRBD2. V trimming: 1 base; J trimming: 5 bases; junction bases outside the gene matches: 8. The CDR3 sequence is 16 residues long. The germline gives CDR1 LGHNA, CDR2 YNFKEQ.

The chain carries TRBV5-1 and TRBJ2-5; 11 nucleotides match TRBD2. The V and J ends lost 0 bases and 4 bases, in that order; junction bases with no gene match: 8. CDR1 SGHRS and CDR2 YFSETQ come from the germline V gene. The CDR3 covers 17 residues. CDR3 loop: CASSLAVSGGAGETQYF. For the CDR3, the DNA is TGCGCCAGCAGCTTGGCGGTTAGCGGGGGGGCAGGAGAGACCCAGTACTTC. Drawing the rest from reference TRBV5-1 and TRBJ2-5, the complete variable domain is KAGVTQTPRYLIKTRGQQVTLSCSPISGHRSVSWYQQTPGQGLQFLFEYFSETQRNKGNFPGRFSGRQFSNSRSEMNVSTLELGDSALYLCASSLAVSGGAGETQYFGPGTRLLVL.

The rearrangement uses TRBV6-6 and TRBJ2-1, with 11 bases fitting TRBD2. Trimming removed 6 bases from V and 9 bases from J; junction bases left unmatched: 10. From germline, CDR1 is MNHNY and CDR2 SVGAGI (reference sequence). The CDR3 contains 15 residues. The CDR3 region has the DNA TGTGCCAGCAGCCAAACCGGTAGCGGGGGGGGTGAGCAGTTCTTC. Protein: CASSQTGSGGGEQFF.

The chain is built from TRBV28 and TRBJ1-2; perhaps TRBD1 as D (5 bases). Germline V CDR1 and CDR2: MDHEN, SYDVKM. This CDR3 has 12 residues. The V and J ends lost 2 bases and 9 bases respectively, with 10 bases between them. The CDR3 here is CASSLQGYSYTF. CDR3 DNA sequence: TGTGCCAGCAGTTTACAGGGTTATAGCTACACCTTC.

The V gene is TRBV29-1, the J gene TRBJ1-1; 10 bases line up with TRBD1. CDR1 is SQVTM and CDR2 is ANQGSEA in the germline V gene. The CDR3 is 13 amino acids. The ends lost 7 bases at V and 4 bases at J; junction bases unmatched: 6. CDR3 nucleotide sequence: TGCAGCGCCCCGGGACAGGGGTCCACTGAAGCTTTCTTT. Residues: CSAPGQGSTEAFF.

This chain uses TRBV6-6 with TRBJ2-1, with 11 bases aligning to TRBD1. This CDR3 has 14 amino acids. The germline V gene has CDR1 MNHNY and CDR2 SVGAGI (reference sequence). Trimming took 5 bases from V and 7 from J; bases not matched to a gene: 4. This CDR3 reads CASSLGTGGNEQFF. CDR3 DNA sequence: TGTGCCAGCAGTCTCGGGACAGGGGGTAATGAGCAGTTCTTC.